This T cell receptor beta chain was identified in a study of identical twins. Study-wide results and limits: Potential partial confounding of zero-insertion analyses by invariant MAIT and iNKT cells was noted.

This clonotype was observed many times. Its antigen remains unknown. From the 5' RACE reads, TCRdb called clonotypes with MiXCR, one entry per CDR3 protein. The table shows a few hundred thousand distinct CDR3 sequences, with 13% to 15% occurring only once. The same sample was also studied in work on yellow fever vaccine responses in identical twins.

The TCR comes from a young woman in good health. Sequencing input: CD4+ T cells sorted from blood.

CDR3: CASSRLRDRGNTEAFF. CDR3 DNA: TGTGCCAGCAGCCGACTCCGGGACAGGGGGAACACTGAAGCTTTCTTT. The chain recombines TRBV12-3 or TRBV12-4 with TRBJ1-1, with TRBD1 matching 10 bases. CDR3 length equals 16 residues. V shed 6 bases, J shed 1 base, and the junction held 8 bases outside the gene matches.